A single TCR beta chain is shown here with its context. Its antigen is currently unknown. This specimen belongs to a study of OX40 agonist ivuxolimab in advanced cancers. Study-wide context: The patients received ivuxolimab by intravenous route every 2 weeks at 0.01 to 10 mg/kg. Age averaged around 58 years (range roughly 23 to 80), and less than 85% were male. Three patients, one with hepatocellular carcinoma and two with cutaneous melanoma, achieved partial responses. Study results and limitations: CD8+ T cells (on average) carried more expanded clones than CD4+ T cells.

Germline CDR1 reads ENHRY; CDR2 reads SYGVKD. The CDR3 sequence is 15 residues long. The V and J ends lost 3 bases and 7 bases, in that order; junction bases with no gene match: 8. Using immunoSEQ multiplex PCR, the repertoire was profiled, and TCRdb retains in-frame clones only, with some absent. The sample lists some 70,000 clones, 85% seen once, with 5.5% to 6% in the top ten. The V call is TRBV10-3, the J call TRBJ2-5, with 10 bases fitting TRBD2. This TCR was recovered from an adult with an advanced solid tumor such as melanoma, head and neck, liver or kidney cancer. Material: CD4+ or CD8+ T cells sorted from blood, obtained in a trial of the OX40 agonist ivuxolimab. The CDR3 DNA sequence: TGTGCCATCAGTGAAGCAGGGGAGCGGGGGGGGACCCAGTACTTC. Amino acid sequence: CAISEAGERGGTQYF.